One TCR beta chain is described in this entry. In the original analysis: Amplification with reference gene primers provided the estimates of nucleated cell counts. Produced via immunoSEQ multiplex PCR; TCRdb's table is partial and in-frame only. V and J calls and clone size are copied from that table; D and trimming were computed from the DNA. This table holds approximately 160,000 clones, 80% to 85% found once. These data originate in a study of blood T cell repertoires in COVID-19. Study-wide context: Sites across the United States, Italy and Spain contributed samples from acute and convalescent COVID-19. PBMCs, B-cell-depleted T cells, or T cells were the source of the cDNA or gDNA that made up the material.

The CDR3 sequence is 12 residues long. V gave up 6 bases and J gave up 9 bases; unmatched junction bases: 4. This TCR came from a man between 18 and 35 years old with active or convalescent COVID-19. This chain links TRBV12-3 or TRBV12-4 with TRBJ2-1; 8 bases align to TRBD2. Material: peripheral blood. CDR3 residues: CASSPGGGEQFF. In DNA form, the CDR3 reads TGTGCCAGCAGCCCCGGGGGGGGTGAGCAGTTCTTC.